Listed here are 29 T cell receptor beta chains from one sample, sequenced in a study of CD8+ T cells in alopecia areata. RNA extraction was followed by reverse transcription into cDNA, which acted as the sequencing template. Libraries were prepared by immunoSEQ multiplex PCR; TCRdb keeps only in-frame clonotypes and omits some of them. The sample has roughly 250,000 clones, 67% seen once. The sequenced sample was CD4+ T cells sorted from blood, obtained at week 0. The receptors shown here come from a human donor with alopecia areata.

This clone occurred a few times. The chain links TRBV29-1 to TRBJ2-7, with D possibly being TRBD2 (6 bases). The germline V gene encodes CDR1 SQVTM and CDR2 ANQGSEA. The CDR3 spans 12 residues. The V gene lost 4 bases and the J gene lost 4 bases, with 11 bases spanning the gap. Here the CDR3 reads CSVGLASYEQYF. CDR3 sequence (DNA): TGCAGCGTTGGGCTAGCGTCGTACGAGCAGTACTTC.

CDR3 nucleotides: TGCGCCAGCAGCCAAGTCCCAGGCGATCCAGCCAGGCATTTT. This sequence encodes CASSQVPGDPARHF. The rearrangement links TRBV4-1 to TRBJ1-5; D not certain. This CDR3 comprises 14 residues. The V gene's germline CDR1 is MGHRA and CDR2 YSYEKL. V lost 1 base and J lost 15, with 19 bases in between.

The sample holds a few counts of this clone. The CDR3 nucleotides are TGCAGCTGGGGGATGGATACGCAGTATTTT. This gives the protein CSWGMDTQYF. The chain joins TRBV29-1 to TRBJ2-3; D assignment may be TRBD1 or TRBD2 (5 bases each). The CDR3 contains 10 residues. CDR1 and CDR2 (germline): SQVTM, ANQGSEA. V lost 8 bases to trimming and J lost 6 bases, with 9 bases between them.

CDR3 sequence (DNA): TGCGCCAGCAGCGCCGACAGGGAGCAAAACATTCAGTACTTC. Translated, it gives CASSADREQNIQYF. V and J are TRBV5-1 and TRBJ2-4; 7 bases fit TRBD1. This CDR3 comprises 14 residues. V lost 4 bases and J lost 5; bases outside the gene matches: 6. CDR1 SGHRS and CDR2 YFSETQ come from the germline V gene.

The J gene is TRBJ2-1, the V gene TRBV5-4; 10 positions agree with TRBD1. V was clipped by 4 bases and J by 5 bases; unmatched bases: 6. Germline V gene data show CDR1 as SGHNT and CDR2 as YYREEE (reference sequence). This CDR3 spans 15 amino acids. The CDR3 DNA reads TGTGCCAGCAGCGCGGTTGGGACAGGGGACAATGAGCAGTTCTTC. It encodes CASSAVGTGDNEQFF.

The chain couples TRBV15 to TRBJ2-5; D unclear. CDR3 length: 14 amino acids. V was cut by 1 base and J by 2 bases, with 8 bases left in between. CDR1 is LNHNV and CDR2 is YYDKDF in the germline V gene (reference sequence). CDR3 amino acids: CATSRGQIQETQYF. The CDR3 nucleotides are TGTGCCACCAGCAGAGGACAAATACAAGAGACCCAGTACTTC. Full variable domain (outside the CDR3, taken from reference TRBV15 and TRBJ2-5): DAMVIQNPRYQVTQFGKPVTLSCSQTLNHNVMYWYQQKSSQAPKLLFHYYDKDFNNEADTPDNFQSRRPNTSFCFLDIRSPGLGDTAMYLCATSRGQIQETQYFGPGTRLLVL.

This rearrangement joins TRBV30 to TRBJ2-7; 8 bases are a match to TRBD1. Trimming took 1 base from V and 3 from J; bases not matched to a gene: 2. The CDR3 extends over 13 amino acids. Germline CDR1 is GTSNPN and CDR2 is SVGIG (reference sequence). The CDR3 DNA reads as TGTGCCTGGAGTGGGACAGGGAACTACGAGCAGTACTTC. As protein: CAWSGTGNYEQYF. Supplemented by reference TRBV30 and TRBJ2-7, the full variable domain reads SQTIHQWPATLVQPVGSPLSLECTVEGTSNPNLYWYRQAAGRGLQLLFYSVGIGQISSEVPQNLSASRPQDRQFILSSKKLLLSDSGFYLCAWSGTGNYEQYFGPGTRLTVT.

This clone was counted a few times. This rearrangement joins TRBV7-2 to TRBJ1-6; D ambiguous. This CDR3 is 14 amino acids long. CDR1 is SGHTA, CDR2 FQGNSA, per germline. V lost 2 bases, J lost 9 bases, and 11 bases lay in between. The CDR3 coding sequence is TGTGCCAGCAGCTTATTGGACGTGTCTTCACCCCTCCACTTT. Amino acid sequence: CASSLLDVSSPLHF.

The genes are TRBV10-3 and TRBJ1-1; 10 positions agree with TRBD1. This CDR3 spans 16 amino acids. The germline V gene encodes CDR1 ENHRY and CDR2 SYGVKD. The junction had 10 bases not matched to a gene; V was cut back by 4 bases and J by 5 bases. DNA of the CDR3: TGTGCCATCAGTGGGACAGGGGGATCGCCCCAAACTGAAGCTTTCTTT. Translated, it gives CAISGTGGSPQTEAFF.

This clone has just one count. The chain uses TRBV5-6 and TRBJ2-6; no clear D gene. The germline gives CDR1 SGHDT, CDR2 YYEEEE. The ends were cut back, 1 base at V and 2 bases at J, with 10 bases in the middle. This CDR3 contains 16 residues. In nucleotides, the CDR3 is TGTGCCAGCAGCTTGATTGGCGGTGCTGGGGCCAACGTCCTGACTTTC. Its protein is CASSLIGGAGANVLTF.

V gene TRBV29-1 combines with J gene TRBJ2-5; TRBD1 is a possible D gene (6 bases). V was trimmed by 5 bases and J by 2 bases, leaving 9 bases between them. Per the germline V gene, CDR1 is SQVTM and CDR2 is ANQGSEA. There are 12 residues in the CDR3. The CDR3 DNA reads as TGCAGCGTTCTGGGGGCGCAAGAGACCCAGTACTTC. Its protein is CSVLGAQETQYF. The variable domain in full, completed from reference TRBV29-1 and TRBJ2-5, reads SAVISQKPSRDICQRGTSLTIQCQVDSQVTMMFWYRQQPGQSLTLIATANQGSEATYESGFVIDKFPISRPNLTFSTLTVSNMSPEDSSIYLCSVLGAQETQYFGPGTRLLVL.

A few counts support this clone. The chain carries TRBV11-2 and TRBJ2-1; either TRBD1 or TRBD2 may fit D (6 bases each). This CDR3 has 15 amino acids. Germline loops: CDR1 SGHAT, CDR2 FQNNGV. With 5 bases removed from V and 7 bases from J, the gap between germline ends came to 18 bases. The CDR3 DNA sequence: TGTGCCAGCAGCCCCCTTAGGGGGGTGGGGAATGAGCAGTTCTTC. Protein: CASSPLRGVGNEQFF.

Notes on this clone: One end of the junction fails to match germline, which may point to a read error. The J gene is TRBJ1-4, the V gene TRBV30; D possibly corresponds to TRBD1 (6 bases). CDR3 length equals 16 residues. The germline V gene encodes CDR1 GTSNPN and CDR2 SVGIG (reference sequence). CDR3 residues: CAWSVLSTGTYEKLFF. CDR3 in DNA: TGTGCCTGGAGTGTTCTTTCGACAGGAACTTATGAAAAACTGTTTTTT.

This clone was seen more than once but under ten times. The chain recombines TRBV2 with TRBJ1-2; TRBD1 might be the D (6 bases). CDR1 is SNHLY, CDR2 FYNNEI, per germline. The CDR3 contains 14 residues. V gave up 8 bases and J gave up 2 bases, with 15 bases separating them. The CDR3: CASRPRGTNYGYTF. DNA for the CDR3: TGTGCCAGCCGTCCTCGGGGGACAAACTATGGCTACACCTTC.

J is TRBJ2-7 and V is TRBV6-6; D gene uncertain. V lost 2 bases and J 0 bases, leaving 5 bases between the germline ends. The CDR3 contains 13 residues. CDR1 and CDR2 from the germline V gene are MNHNY and SVGAGI (reference sequence). In DNA, the CDR3 is TGTGCCAGCAGTTACGTACCCTCCTACGAGCAGTACTTC. It is translated as CASSYVPSYEQYF.

A remark on this clone: The junction does not match germline at one end; this may be a read error. The rearrangement uses TRBV27 and TRBJ2-1; D might be TRBD1 (5 bases). Germline V gives CDR1 MNHEY, CDR2 SMNVEV (reference sequence). The CDR3 extends over 13 amino acids. The CDR3 DNA reads TGCGCCAGCAGTTTAAACAGGTACAATGAGCAGTTCTTC. It translates to CASSLNRYNEQFF.

Concerning this clone itself: Compared with germline, one end of the junction differs, possibly owing to a read error. The chain employs TRBV7-7 and TRBJ2-7; 8 nucleotides match TRBD1. This CDR3 contains 14 residues. Germline loops: CDR1 SSHAT, CDR2 FNYEAQ (reference sequence). This CDR3 reads CASSLGQGNHEQYF. In DNA, the CDR3 is TGTGCTAGCAGCCTTGGACAGGGTAACCACGAGCAGTACTTC.

This clone was recorded a few times. The CDR3, as DNA: TGTGCCTGGAAAACGACGGGGGTAGGAAATCAGCCCCAGCATTTT. It encodes CAWKTTGVGNQPQHF. The V call is TRBV30, the J call TRBJ1-5, with D possibly TRBD1 on 5 matching bases. Per the germline V gene, CDR1 is GTSNPN and CDR2 is SVGIG (reference sequence). V was cut by 4 bases and J by 4 bases, with 17 bases left in between. This CDR3 comprises 15 residues.

The chain recombines TRBV10-3 with TRBJ1-2, with D possibly TRBD1 on 6 matching bases. Germline lookup yields CDR1 ENHRY and CDR2 SYGVKD. The CDR3 contains 15 residues. V dropped 2 bases and J dropped 1 base, with 11 bases sitting between them. Here the CDR3 DNA reads TGTGCCATCAGTGAGGGACAGCCTCTTAACTATGGCTACACCTTC. Protein product: CAISEGQPLNYGYTF.

This chain uses TRBV30 with TRBJ2-7; no clear D. The CDR3 contains 11 residues. Trimming removed 4 bases at V and 8 bases at J, with 12 bases between. Germline lookup yields CDR1 GTSNPN and CDR2 SVGIG (reference sequence). The CDR3 loop reads CAWISGNKQYF. In DNA form, the CDR3 reads TGTGCCTGGATCTCAGGTAACAAGCAGTACTTC.

The V and J genes are TRBV4-3 and TRBJ1-5; TRBD1 might be the D (6 bases). Trimming stripped 4 bases from V and 2 bases from J, with 12 bases between. Germline-derived CDR1 and CDR2 are LGHNA and YSLEER. CDR3 length: 15 residues. CDR3 residues: CASSRSEGGNQPQHF. CDR3 nucleotides: TGCGCCAGCAGCCGAAGCGAGGGGGGCAATCAGCCCCAGCATTTT.

CDR3: CSANSGTGVMNTEAFF. CDR3 bases: TGCAGCGCTAACTCCGGGACAGGGGTCATGAACACTGAAGCTTTCTTT. This chain joins TRBV29-1 and TRBJ1-1; 10 bases are a match to TRBD1. The CDR3 loop spans 16 amino acids. Germline values: CDR1 SQVTM, CDR2 ANQGSEA. J was trimmed by 0 bases and V by 7 bases; bases with no gene match: 11.

The genes are TRBV30 and TRBJ1-4; possibly TRBD1 for D (5 bases). The V end was cut by 2 bases, the J end by 9 bases, with 22 bases between. The CDR3 extends over 16 amino acids. Germline lookup yields CDR1 GTSNPN and CDR2 SVGIG (reference sequence). The DNA for the CDR3 is TGTGCCTGGAGTAGTACAGTCAGGGCAGGTCGACAAAAACTGTTTTTT. Protein product: CAWSSTVRAGRQKLFF.

This clone was recorded a few times. The chain recombines TRBV9 with TRBJ2-5; 10 nucleotides line up with TRBD1. Germline CDR1 SGDLS, CDR2 YYNGEE. The CDR3 consists of 15 residues. J was trimmed by 5 bases and V by 3 bases; bases with no gene match: 7. CDR3 nucleotide sequence: TGTGCCAGCAGCGCCGCCGGGACAGGGGTGGAGACCCAGTACTTC. It translates to CASSAAGTGVETQYF.

The chain has TRBV6-5 and TRBJ2-3; 9 nucleotides line up with TRBD1. Germline V gene data show CDR1 as MNHEY and CDR2 as SVGAGI. The J segment lost 4 bases and the V segment lost 4 bases, leaving 3 bases of the junction unmatched. This CDR3 has 14 amino acids. The CDR3 protein is CASSLDRGADTQYF. Here the CDR3 DNA reads TGTGCCAGCAGTTTGGACAGGGGCGCAGATACGCAGTATTTT.

The J gene is TRBJ2-5, the V gene TRBV7-3, with TRBD1 matching 8 bases. This CDR3 is built from 13 residues. J gave up 2 bases and V 5 bases, and 1 base lay outside the gene matches. Germline V gene lookup returns CDR1 SGHTA and CDR2 FQGTGA. CDR3 nucleotide sequence: TGTGCCAGCAGCCGACAGGGGCAAGAGACCCAGTACTTC. Amino acid sequence: CASSRQGQETQYF.

V and J are TRBV13 and TRBJ2-3, with D possibly TRBD1 on 5 matching bases. V lost 4 bases and J 1 base, leaving 6 bases between the germline ends. CDR3 length: 13 residues. Germline V CDR1 and CDR2: PRHDT, FYEKMQ (reference sequence). CDR3 residues: CASSSTGTDTQYF. In DNA form, the CDR3 reads TGTGCCAGCAGCTCGACAGGCACAGATACGCAGTATTTT. Combining the CDR3 with reference TRBV13 and TRBJ2-3 gives the whole variable domain AAGVIQSPRHLIKEKRETATLKCYPIPRHDTVYWYQQGPGQDPQFLISFYEKMQSDKGSIPDRFSAQQFSDYHSELNMSSLELGDSALYFCASSSTGTDTQYFGPGTRLTVL.

This clone was seen a few times. This chain joins TRBV29-1 and TRBJ2-5, with D perhaps matching TRBD1 (6 bases). The germline CDR1 and CDR2 sequences are SQVTM and ANQGSEA. CDR3 length: 12 residues. The ends were cut back, 7 bases at V and 5 bases at J, with 14 bases in the middle. The CDR3, as DNA: TGCAGCGCCGACAGGTTCCGTGAGACCCAGTACTTC. Its protein product is CSADRFRETQYF.

This clone is a singleton in its sample. The V and J genes are TRBV14 and TRBJ1-2; TRBD1 aligns across 7 bases. Germline V CDR1 and CDR2: SGHDN, FVKESK. Losses at the gene ends were 4 bases for V and 7 bases for J; bases not matched to a gene: 6. The CDR3 is made up of 13 amino acids. CDR3: CASSRGQVAGYTF. The CDR3 nucleotides read TGTGCCAGCAGCCGCGGACAGGTGGCTGGCTACACCTTC.